The TCR beta chain under discussion was sequenced for a study of shared clonotypes between healthy human individuals. The repertoire was sequenced with immunoSEQ multiplex PCR; TCRdb's copy has only in-frame clones and lacks some. The repertoire holds around 370,000 clones, about 96% seen once, with 0.32% in the top ten. This TCR came from a man aged 30 to 39 in good health. The sample taken for sequencing was memory CD8+ T cells sorted from blood. Noted subset: CD45RO+ cells pooled with CCR7-negative TemRA cells.

The chain's CDR3 is CASSGRAYNEQFF. The CDR3 bases are TGTGCCTCTAGCGGGAGGGCCTACAATGAGCAGTTCTTC. The rearrangement uses TRBV30 and TRBJ2-1, with TRBD2 matching 12 bases. This CDR3 contains 13 residues. Germline V gene sequence: CDR1 GTSNPN, CDR2 SVGIG (reference sequence). With V trimmed by 7 bases and J by 2 bases, 0 bases remained unmatched.